This TCR beta chain was captured in a study of cytomegalovirus exposure and HLA in healthy donors. Across the whole study: Ancestry clustering placed more than 65% of around 400 genotyped donors in the Caucasian-associated cluster.

Unmatched junction bases numbered 7, after V lost 5 bases and J lost 5 bases. Per germline, CDR1 LNHDA and CDR2 SQIVND (reference sequence). The CDR3 spans 14 residues. Study findings and constraints: Most TCR beta V segments were productive about 87% or about 30% of the time in an earlier analysis. There was a cluster of highly shared sequence variants that was likely a sequencing artifact.

As regards this clone: Its matching antigen is unknown.

The PCR had 60 Vbeta and 13 Jbeta primers. Clones were sequenced by immunoSEQ multiplex PCR, and TCRdb holds only the in-frame ones, with some missing. Of 250,000 to 300,000 clones listed, about 83% are singletons. The rearrangement uses TRBV19 and TRBJ1-1, with TRBD1 matching 8 bases. The receptor was derived from a woman aged 40 to 49 in good health and CMV-seropositive. Specimen: PBMCs. The CDR3 protein is CASSPRTGRTEAFF. The CDR3 DNA reads as TGTGCCAGTAGTCCCCGGACAGGGAGAACTGAAGCTTTCTTT.